This TCR beta chain was obtained from a study of cytomegalovirus exposure and HLA in healthy donors. The study ran its PCR with 60 Vbeta and 13 Jbeta primers. Sequencing used immunoSEQ multiplex PCR; TCRdb keeps in-frame clones, though not all of them. The repertoire holds about 160,000 clones, with roughly four fifths as singletons. CDR3 size: 15 residues. The V and J ends lost 4 bases and 1 base, in that order; junction bases with no gene match: 6. Per germline, CDR1 SQVTM and CDR2 ANQGSEA. Study-level findings and limits: Within the data, a cluster of highly shared sequence variants was likely a sequencing artifact. At a 0.05 false discovery rate, a later analysis found 15,000 to 20,000 TCR beta sequences to be associated with HLA alleles. Previous analysis showed most TCR beta V segments were productive about 90% or about 30% of the time.

With regard to this clone: What it binds is unknown.

The V gene is TRBV29-1, the J gene TRBJ2-2; 7 positions match TRBD2. Sequencing was done on a sample of PBMCs. This receptor was identified in a middle-aged man in good health and CMV-seropositive. The CDR3 DNA sequence: TGCAGCGTTGCTCGGTCTAGCGGGAACACCGGGGAGCTGTTTTTT. It yields the protein CSVARSSGNTGELFF.